Following are 8 T cell receptor beta chains from one sample sequenced in a study of molecular identifiers for immune sequencing clone quantification. One entry per CDR3 protein results from TCRdb running MiXCR on the PCR reads. The table shows approximately 100,000 distinct CDR3 sequences, with under 40% occurring only once. The sequenced sample was naive CD8+ T cells from blood, with Jurkat cell RNA spiked in. The subset is: FACS-sorted CD8+CD4-CCR7+CD45RA+ naive T cells. The source is a human donor in good health. Some libraries in this study had Jurkat cell RNA spiked in.

The V gene is TRBV7-8, the J gene TRBJ1-5; D is uncertain. The CDR3 is 13 residues long. Trimming shortened V by 4 bases and J by 6 bases, and 10 bases separated the two germline ends. Germline V lookup: CDR1 SGHVS, CDR2 FQNEAQ. The CDR3 is CASSSAQGQPQHF. The CDR3 DNA is TGTGCCAGCAGCTCAGCCCAAGGTCAGCCCCAGCATTTT.

This clonotype was counted at least ten times. The V gene is TRBV19, the J gene TRBJ2-7; 9 bases are shared with TRBD1. The CDR3 extends over 15 amino acids. Germline CDR1 LNHDA, CDR2 SQIVND (reference sequence). Germline trimming cut 4 bases from V and 5 bases from J; bases unmatched to any gene: 9. The CDR3 DNA is TGTGCCAGTAGTACCGCCCCTGACAGGGGGGACGAGCAGTACTTC. It yields the protein CASSTAPDRGDEQYF.

In this sample, this clonotype turned up many times. The chain combines TRBV28 with TRBJ2-2, with D maybe TRBD2 (5 bases). The CDR3 covers 13 residues. Trimming shortened V by 8 bases and J by 0 bases, and 7 bases separated the two germline ends. Germline V gives CDR1 MDHEN, CDR2 SYDVKM. CDR3 loop: CASAGTNTGELFF. The CDR3 nucleotides read TGTGCCAGCGCCGGGACGAACACCGGGGAGCTGTTTTTT. Supplemented by reference TRBV28 and TRBJ2-2, the full variable domain reads DVKVTQSSRYLVKRTGEKVFLECVQDMDHENMFWYRQDPGLGLRLIYFSYDVKMKEKGDIPEGYSVSREKKERFSLILESASTNQTSMYLCASAGTNTGELFFGEGSRLTVL.

This clonotype was counted only a few times. The V call is TRBV5-4, the J call TRBJ1-2, with 10 bases identical to TRBD1. CDR3 length: 15 residues. Looked up from germline, CDR1 is SGHNT and CDR2 is YYREEE (reference sequence). Trimming removed 3 bases from V and 4 bases from J; junction bases left unmatched: 6. The DNA of the CDR3 is TGTGCCAGCAGCTCTGACAGGGGGCGCGGCTATGGCTACACCTTC. It codes for CASSSDRGRGYGYTF.

The chain links TRBV6-5 to TRBJ2-7, with D possibly matching TRBD1 (5 bases). V gave up 5 bases and J gave up 1 base, with 9 bases separating them. The CDR3 covers 13 residues. CDR1 MNHEY and CDR2 SVGAGI come from the germline V gene. The CDR3: CASSIGVSYEQYF. DNA of the CDR3: TGTGCCAGCAGTATAGGGGTTTCCTACGAGCAGTACTTC.

This clonotype showed up many times. The chain joins TRBV4-3 to TRBJ2-7; D unclear. Trimming removed 0 bases from V and 3 bases from J, with 15 bases in between. Germline V lookup: CDR1 LGHNA, CDR2 YSLEER. The CDR3 loop spans 16 amino acids. CDR3 region: CASSQEVGVRGYEQYF. The CDR3 nucleotides read TGCGCCAGCAGCCAAGAGGTCGGCGTCAGAGGCTACGAGCAGTACTTC.

The gene calls are TRBV29-1 and TRBJ2-7, with a tentative D call TRBD1 (5 bases). Trimming shortened V by 6 bases and J by 3 bases, and 15 bases separated the two germline ends. The CDR3 has 13 amino acids. Germline CDR1 and CDR2: SQVTM and ANQGSEA. CDR3 region: CSVGTRANYEQYF. The CDR3 coding sequence is TGCAGCGTAGGAACCAGGGCCAACTACGAGCAGTACTTC.

As concerns this clonotype: Since a much larger clone is just one base distant, this may be a read error. V usage is TRBV12-5 and J usage is TRBJ2-2, with a tentative D call TRBD1 (6 bases). Germline CDR1 and CDR2: LGHNT and FRNRAP. The CDR3 is 15 residues long. The CDR3 sequence is CTSGLLSGGYGELFF. CDR3 nucleotides: TGTACTAGTGGTTTGCTCTCTGGGGGCTACGGGGAGCTGTTTTTT.